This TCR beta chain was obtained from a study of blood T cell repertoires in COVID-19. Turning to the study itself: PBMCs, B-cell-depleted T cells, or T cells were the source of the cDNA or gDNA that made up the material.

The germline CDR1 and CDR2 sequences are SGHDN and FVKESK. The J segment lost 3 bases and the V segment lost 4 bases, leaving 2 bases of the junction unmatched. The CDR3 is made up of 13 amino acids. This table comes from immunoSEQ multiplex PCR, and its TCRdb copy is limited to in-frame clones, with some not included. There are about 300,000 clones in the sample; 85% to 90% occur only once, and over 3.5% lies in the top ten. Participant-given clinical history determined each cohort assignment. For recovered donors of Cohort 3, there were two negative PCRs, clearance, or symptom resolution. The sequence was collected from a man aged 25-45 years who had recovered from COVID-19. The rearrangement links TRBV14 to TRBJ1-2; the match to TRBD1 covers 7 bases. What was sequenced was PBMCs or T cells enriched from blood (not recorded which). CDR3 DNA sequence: TGTGCCAGCAGCCGCGGACAGGACTATGGCTACACCTTC. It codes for CASSRGQDYGYTF. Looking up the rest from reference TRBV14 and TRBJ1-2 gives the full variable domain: EAGVTQFPSHSVIEKGQTVTLRCDPISGHDNLYWYRRVMGKEIKFLLHFVKESKQDESGMPNNRFLAERTGGTYSTLKVQPAELEDSGVYFCASSRGQDYGYTFGSGTRLTVV.